This TCR beta chain was recovered during a study of blood T cell repertoires in COVID-19 (dated by TCRdb to about 2020). General notes on the study: Collaborator samples came from the United States, Italy and Spain and covered acute and convalescent phases of COVID-19. Nearly every sample came with metadata listing a de-identified subject ID, COVID-19 status, age in years and sex. Where available, HLA class I and class II types were obtained from metadata supplied by the sample provider rather than from assay-based typing. Samples came from the ongoing ImmuneRACE study (first 160 participants) plus 1,254 subjects from 6 global collaborators. The material from the prospective study consisted of cDNA or gDNA derived from T cells, B-cell-depleted T cells, or PBMCs. Deeply sampled blood TCRbeta repertoires from subjects exposed to, actively infected with, or recovered from COVID-19 were included in the dataset. The repertoires were released in a freely available public database intended as a resource for research on the immune response to SARS-CoV-2.

Collaborating institutions collected whole blood in K2EDTA tubes following their own protocols. Collaborator samples were shipped for TCRbeta analysis as frozen whole blood, isolated PBMCs, or DNA extracted from either sample type. Clipping removes 4 bases from V and 0 bases from J, with 6 as the unmatched junction base count. The cysteine opens and the phenylalanine closes a CDR3 of 16 amino acids. The sequence is cut down to CDR3 DNA, 48 bases in frame from base 1. CDR1 and CDR2 are read off the germline V gene (reference sequence) as LGHDT and YNNKEL. In regard to this clone: Its antigen specificity is not known. No per-base quality is available; no much larger clone lies one base away.

The immunoSEQ Assay, a bias-controlled multiplex PCR, was used to amplify TCRbeta CDR3 regions from genomic DNA. Per the original workflow: Nucleated cell counts per sample were estimated from amplification of reference gene primers within the assay. To quantify the absolute abundance of each unique TCRbeta CDR3 rearrangement, sequence reads were collapsed and filtered. For each sample, productive Simpson clonality was calculated as the square root of Simpson's diversity index over productive rearrangements. TCRdb provides this immuneACCESS table in a form limited to in-frame rearrangements. Some clones are lacking; in checked studies, under half of them reflect an unresolved V gene, and why the rest are absent is not known. V, J and clone size are taken as reported in that table, and D and trimming were inferred from the DNA itself. In this sample the table shows tens of thousands of clones, 75% to 90% of which occur a single time. The leading ten clones occupy around 10% of the sample.

Here is what the overall study found, with its caveats: The quantity of clinical and demographic metadata differed by source and by participant and was supplied without curation.

The clonotype was recovered from a man older than 75 with acute or convalescent COVID-19. Sequenced: peripheral blood. The rearranged chain carries TRBV3-1 (or the pseudogene TRBV3-2) and TRBJ2-4; 7 nucleotides in the junction match TRBD1. The sequenced DNA: TGTGCCAGCAGCCGACAGGGTAGAGGAGCCAAAAACATTCAGTACTTC. Its coded protein is CASSRQGRGAKNIQYF.